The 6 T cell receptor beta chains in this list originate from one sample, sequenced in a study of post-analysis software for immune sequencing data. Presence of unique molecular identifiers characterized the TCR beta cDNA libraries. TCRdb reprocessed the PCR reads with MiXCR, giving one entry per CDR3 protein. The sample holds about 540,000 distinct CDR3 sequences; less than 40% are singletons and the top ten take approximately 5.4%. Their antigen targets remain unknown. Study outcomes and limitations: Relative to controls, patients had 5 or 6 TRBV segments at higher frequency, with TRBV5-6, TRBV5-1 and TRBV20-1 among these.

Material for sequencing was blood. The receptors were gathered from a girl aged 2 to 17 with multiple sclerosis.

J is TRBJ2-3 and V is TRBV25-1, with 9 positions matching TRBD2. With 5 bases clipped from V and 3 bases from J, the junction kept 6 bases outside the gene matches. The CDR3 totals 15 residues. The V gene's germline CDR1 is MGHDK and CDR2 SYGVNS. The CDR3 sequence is CASSSGGGATDTQYF. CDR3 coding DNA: TGTGCCAGCAGTTCGGGCGGGGGGGCGACAGATACGCAGTATTTT.

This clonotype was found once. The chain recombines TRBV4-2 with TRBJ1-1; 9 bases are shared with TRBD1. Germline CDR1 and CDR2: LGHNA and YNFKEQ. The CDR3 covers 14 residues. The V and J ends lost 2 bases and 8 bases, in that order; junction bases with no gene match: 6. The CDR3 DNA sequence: TGTGCCAGCAGCCAACCACAGGGGGCAGGAGAAGCTTTCTTT. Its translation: CASSQPQGAGEAFF.

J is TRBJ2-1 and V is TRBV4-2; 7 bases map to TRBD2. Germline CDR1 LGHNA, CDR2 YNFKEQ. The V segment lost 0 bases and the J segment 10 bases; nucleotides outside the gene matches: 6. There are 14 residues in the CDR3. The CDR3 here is CASSQDKRGGEQFF. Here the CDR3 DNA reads TGTGCCAGCAGCCAAGATAAGCGGGGAGGAGAGCAGTTCTTC.

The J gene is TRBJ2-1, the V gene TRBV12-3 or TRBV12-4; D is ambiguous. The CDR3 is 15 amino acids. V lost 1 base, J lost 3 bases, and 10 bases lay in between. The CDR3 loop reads CASSLGAANYNEQFF. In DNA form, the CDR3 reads TGTGCCAGCAGTTTAGGGGCAGCGAACTACAATGAGCAGTTCTTC.

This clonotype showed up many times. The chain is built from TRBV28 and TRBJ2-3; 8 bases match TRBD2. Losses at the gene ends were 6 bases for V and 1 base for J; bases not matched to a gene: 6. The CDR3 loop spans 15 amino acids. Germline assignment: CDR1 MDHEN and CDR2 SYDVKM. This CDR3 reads CASSRAGDRTDTQYF. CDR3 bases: TGTGCCAGCAGCCGAGCGGGGGACCGCACAGATACGCAGTATTTT. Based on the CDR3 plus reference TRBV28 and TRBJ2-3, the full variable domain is DVKVTQSSRYLVKRTGEKVFLECVQDMDHENMFWYRQDPGLGLRLIYFSYDVKMKEKGDIPEGYSVSREKKERFSLILESASTNQTSMYLCASSRAGDRTDTQYFGPGTRLTVL.

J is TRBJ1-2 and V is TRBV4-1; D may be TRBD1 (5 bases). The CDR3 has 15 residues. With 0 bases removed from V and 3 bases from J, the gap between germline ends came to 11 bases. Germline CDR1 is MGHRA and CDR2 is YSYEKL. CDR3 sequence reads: CASSQDGGADYGYTF. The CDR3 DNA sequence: TGCGCCAGCAGCCAAGACGGCGGGGCTGACTATGGCTACACCTTC.